The rows below give T cell receptor beta chains drawn from one sample of a study of blood T cells in healthy people across ages. TCRdb re-derived calls from the 5' RACE reads in MiXCR, one entry per CDR3 protein. The sample holds fewer than 2,000,000 distinct CDR3 sequences, around 36% seen once. Material: blood. Every receptor here comes from a woman aged 25 to 39 in good health. The CDR3 runs from the conserved cysteine through the conserved F or W. D genes are given only for firm matches. Size values are once, few and many counts, or a class for expanded clones, and some rows have none.

j_call d_call v_call clone_size cdr3_aa cdr3_nt
TRBJ2-1 . TRBV7-8 few CASSFHGGGSPRNEQFF TGTGCCAGCAGCTTCCATGGGGGCGGGAGTCCACGCAATGAGCAGTTCTTC
TRBJ1-2 . TRBV25-1 . CASSEYSGYGYTF TGTGCCAGCAGTGAATATTCAGGGTATGGCTACACCTTC
TRBJ2-7 TRBD2 TRBV7-6 few CASSSPHFGGSSYEQYF TGTGCCAGCAGCTCCCCTCACTTTGGCGGGAGCTCCTACGAGCAGTACTTC
TRBJ1-4 . TRBV4-1 many CASSQDPTWGIKHGGEKLFF TGCGCCAGCAGCCAAGATCCCACCTGGGGGATCAAACACGGAGGGGAAAAACTGTTTTTT
TRBJ2-3 . TRBV12-3/TRBV12-4 . CASSWNRGGTDTQYF TGTGCCAGCAGTTGGAACAGGGGAGGAACAGATACGCAGTATTTT
TRBJ1-5 TRBD1 TRBV20-1 few CSARLLRDRILYSNQPQHF TGCAGTGCTAGGTTACTCCGGGACAGAATACTATATAGCAATCAGCCCCAGCATTTT
TRBJ2-1 TRBD2 TRBV7-9 . CASSFAGGKIEQFF TGTGCCAGCAGCTTTGCGGGGGGGAAAATTGAGCAGTTCTTC
TRBJ1-6 . TRBV4-1 few CASSQPPGLGGSPLHF TGCGCCAGCAGCCAACCCCCGGGGCTTGGGGGTTCACCCCTCCACTTT
TRBJ2-7 . TRBV3-1 few CASSQRAREQNEQYF TGTGCCAGCAGCCAACGTGCCAGGGAACAAAACGAGCAGTACTTC
TRBJ1-2 . TRBV20-1 few CSATDQAAGHYGYTF TGCAGTGCCACCGATCAGGCAGCGGGGCACTATGGCTACACCTTC
TRBJ1-5 . TRBV6-1 . CASRRHRVDQPQHF TGTGCCAGCAGGAGACACCGAGTTGATCAGCCCCAGCATTTT
TRBJ1-4 . TRBV3-1 . CASSRRDATNEKLFF TGTGCCAGCAGCCGCAGGGATGCAACTAATGAAAAACTGTTTTTT
TRBJ2-5 TRBD2 TRBV27 few CASSGLAGPWRQETQYF TGTGCCAGCAGCGGACTAGCGGGGCCGTGGAGGCAAGAGACCCAGTACTTC
TRBJ2-1 . TRBV24-1 many CATSDLNEQFF TGTGCCACCAGTGATTTGAATGAGCAGTTCTTC
TRBJ2-7 TRBD1 TRBV7-6 few CASSSGTAYDAYEQYF TGTGCCAGCAGCTCCGGGACAGCCTACGACGCCTACGAGCAGTACTTC
TRBJ1-1 . TRBV13 . CASGPSGTMNTEAFF TGTGCCAGCGGCCCCTCCGGGACGATGAACACTGAAGCTTTCTTT
TRBJ2-3 TRBD2 TRBV9 . CASSPPWSGGTDTQYF TGTGCCAGCAGCCCCCCGTGGAGCGGGGGAACAGATACGCAGTATTTT
TRBJ2-3 TRBD2 TRBV20-1 many CSASGTRITDTQYF TGCAGTGCTTCAGGGACTAGGATCACAGATACGCAGTATTTT
TRBJ2-7 TRBD2 TRBV5-6 . CASSSFFLAGSSYEQYF TGTGCCAGCAGCTCTTTCTTTCTAGCGGGAAGCTCCTACGAGCAGTACTTC
TRBJ2-5 . TRBV3-1 . CASSQRVTRETQYF TGTGCCAGCAGCCAGCGGGTTACGCGAGAGACCCAGTACTTC
TRBJ2-1 . TRBV29-1 many CSVVGIRDGSYNEQFF TGCAGCGTAGTTGGCATCCGGGATGGGTCCTACAATGAGCAGTTCTTC
TRBJ2-7 . TRBV29-1 many CSGTVQYEQYF TGCAGCGGGACAGTTCAGTACGAGCAGTACTTC
TRBJ1-6 . TRBV12-3/TRBV12-4 few CASSPVGTPNSPLHF TGTGCCAGCAGTCCGGTCGGGACCCCAAATTCACCCCTCCACTTT
TRBJ1-1 TRBD1 TRBV20-1 few CSARAYRGGTEAFF TGCAGTGCTAGAGCCTACAGGGGTGGAACTGAAGCTTTCTTT
TRBJ2-2 . TRBV24-1 . CATKRNTGELFF TGTGCCACCAAACGGAACACCGGGGAGCTGTTTTTT
TRBJ2-7 . TRBV20-1 . CSAREIDPVYEQYF TGCAGTGCTAGGGAAATAGATCCTGTCTACGAGCAGTACTTC
TRBJ2-5 . TRBV28 few CASSAPGAYETQYF TGTGCCAGCAGTGCCCCAGGGGCTTACGAGACCCAGTACTTC
TRBJ2-7 . TRBV6-1 few CASSDFISYEQYF TGTGCCAGCAGTGATTTCATCTCCTACGAGCAGTACTTC
TRBJ2-1 . TRBV7-9 . CASSRASFNEQFF TGTGCCAGCAGCCGGGCGTCTTTCAATGAGCAGTTCTTC
TRBJ2-7 . TRBV29-1 few CSVMGSPIEQYF TGCAGCGTTATGGGCAGCCCGATAGAGCAGTACTTC